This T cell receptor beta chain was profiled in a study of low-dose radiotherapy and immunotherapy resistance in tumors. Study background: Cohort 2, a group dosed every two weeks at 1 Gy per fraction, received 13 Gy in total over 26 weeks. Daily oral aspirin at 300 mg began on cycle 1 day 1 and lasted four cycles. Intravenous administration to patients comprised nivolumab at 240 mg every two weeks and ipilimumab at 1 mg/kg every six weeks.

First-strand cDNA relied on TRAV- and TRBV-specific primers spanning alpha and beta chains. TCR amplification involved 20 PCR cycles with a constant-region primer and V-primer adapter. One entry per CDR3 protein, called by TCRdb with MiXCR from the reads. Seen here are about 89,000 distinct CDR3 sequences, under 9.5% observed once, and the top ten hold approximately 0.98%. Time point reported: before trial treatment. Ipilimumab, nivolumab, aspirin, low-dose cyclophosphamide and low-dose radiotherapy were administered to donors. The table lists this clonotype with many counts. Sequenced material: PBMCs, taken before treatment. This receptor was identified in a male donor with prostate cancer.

The chain's CDR3 is CASSLLGGYSNQPQHF. CDR3 coding DNA: TGTGCCAGCAGTCTACTAGGGGGGTATAGCAATCAGCCCCAGCATTTT. The rearrangement links TRBV6-2 or TRBV6-3 to TRBJ1-5, with D perhaps matching TRBD1 (6 bases). The CDR3 has 16 amino acids. Germline CDR1 reads MNHEY; CDR2 reads SVGEGT. Trimming left V 5 bases short and J 0 bases short, with 14 bases between.